This T cell receptor beta chain emerged from a study of blood T cell repertoires in COVID-19. CDR3 size: 15 residues. CDR1 and CDR2 (germline): MDHEN, SYDVKM. V was clipped by 6 bases and J by 0 bases, with 14 bases between them. What the recovered Cohort 3 donors had was two negative PCRs, clearance, or symptom resolution. TCRdb's copy holds only in-frame clones and misses some; the assay was immunoSEQ multiplex PCR. The table lists about 310,000 clones, roughly 87% of them singletons. Source material: PBMCs or T cells enriched from blood (not recorded which). The J gene is TRBJ1-1, the V gene TRBV28; D is uncertain. This receptor was identified in a woman younger than 35 who had recovered from COVID-19. CDR3 in DNA: TGTGCCAGCAGATATAAGGACGGGATGAACACTGAAGCTTTCTTT. Amino acids: CASRYKDGMNTEAFF.